This TCR beta chain was sequenced during a study of T cells in localized non-small cell lung cancer (dated by TCRdb to about 2020). Background on the whole study: The study examined T cell repertoires in 200 to 300 patients with early-stage NSCLC and compared tumors with uninvolved tumor-adjacent lungs. The cohort consisted of approximately 220 treatment-naive NSCLC patients whose localized lung tumors had been resected. NSCLC patients had a mean age of roughly 66 years, and 129 were male and nearly 110 female. Study-level results and caveats: Of the top 100 tumor clones, a median of approximately 60 were detected in paired uninvolved adjacent lung; under 35 were also among that lung's top 100. Uninvolved tumor-adjacent lung showed the highest T cell clonality, higher than tumor, which suggests more focused antigenic responses in the uninvolved tumor-adjacent lung. Because multi-region sequencing of the tumors was not done, intratumor heterogeneity could not be ruled out. Since the design was exploratory, TCR variables were selected using unadjusted p-values with no false-discovery rate correction. Longer overall survival was associated with higher T cell density in blood, whereas shorter survival was associated with higher clonality in adjacent lung.

About this clone itself: What this receptor recognizes is not known. Base-call qualities are not available, and no considerably larger clone is one nucleotide away.

At diagnosis, tumor, uninvolved tumor-adjacent lung and peripheral blood were collected and then preserved as a mix of FFPE and fresh-frozen material. For TCR repertoire profiling, blood samples were analyzed as peripheral blood mononuclear cells. From cysteine to phenylalanine, the CDR3 is 16 amino acids long. Here the CDR3 DNA is all that survives: 48 bases in frame from base 1. CDR1 and CDR2 (LGHNA, YNFKEQ) derive from the germline V gene. Between the V and J ends, shortened by 1 base and 3 bases respectively, the junction contains 14 bases. TCR beta CDR3 regions were sequenced from DNA using the immunoSEQ Assay. For the original study's pipeline: T cell density was computed as TCR beta template counts normalized to usable DNA estimated by amplifying housekeeping genes. Using the preseqR package, richness was estimated by extrapolating to 120,000 templates for tissue samples and 400,000 templates for PBMC samples. Clonality was defined by subtracting Pielou's evenness from one. Tissue-enriched TCRs were identified by differential abundance testing using productive amino-acid clonotypes, minimum total count 5 and alpha 0.1. The Jaccard Index and the Morisita Overlap Index were used to quantify repertoire overlap between compartments. GLIPH clustered TCR beta CDR3s with public tetramer-defined viral CDR3s; viral motifs required at least three viral sequences plus V-gene enrichment. TCRdb carries this immuneACCESS record with in-frame sequences only. Its versions omit some clonotypes, under half of them owing to an unresolved V gene in the studies checked, with the rest unexplained. V and J calls and clone size are copied from that table; D and trimming were computed from the DNA. In this sample the table shows about 59,000 clones, 70% to 90% of which occur a single time. The ten largest clones represent approximately 22% of the sample.

The receptor chain draws on TRBV4-2 and TRBJ2-3; the D gene is tentatively TRBD1 or TRBD2, each matching 5 bases. This sample comprised peripheral blood, obtained before any cancer treatment. This clonotype was sampled from a man aged 40 to 70 with stage I squamous cell lung carcinoma. The CDR3 has the sequence CASSQGEGPGTDTQYF. The nucleotide sequence is given as TGTGCCAGCAGCCAAGGTGAGGGGCCGGGGACAGATACGCAGTATTTT.